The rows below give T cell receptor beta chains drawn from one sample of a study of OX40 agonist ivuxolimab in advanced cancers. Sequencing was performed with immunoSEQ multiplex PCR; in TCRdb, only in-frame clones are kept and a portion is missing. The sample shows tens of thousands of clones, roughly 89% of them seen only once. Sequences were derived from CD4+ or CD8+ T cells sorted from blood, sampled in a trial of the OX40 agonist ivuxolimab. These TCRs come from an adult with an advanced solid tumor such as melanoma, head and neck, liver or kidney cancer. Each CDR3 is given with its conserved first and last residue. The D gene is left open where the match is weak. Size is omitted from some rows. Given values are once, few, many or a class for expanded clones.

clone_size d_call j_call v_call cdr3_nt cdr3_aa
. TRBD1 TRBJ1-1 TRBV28 TGTGCCAGCAGTTTTAGACTTAAGGGGGCTAACACTGAAGCTTTCTTT CASSFRLKGANTEAFF
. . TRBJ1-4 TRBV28 TGTGCCAGCGTCCCGGCCTTGAATGAAAAACTGTTTTTT CASVPALNEKLFF
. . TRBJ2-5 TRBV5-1 TGCGCCAGCAGTACGGATAAGACGTGGGAGACCCAGTACTTC CASSTDKTWETQYF
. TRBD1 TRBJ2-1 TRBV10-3 TGTGCCATCAGAGACGGGACAGGGTGGGGTGAGCAGTTCTTC CAIRDGTGWGEQFF
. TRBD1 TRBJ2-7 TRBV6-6 TGTGCCGTCGGGACAGGGCCCTACGAGCAGTACTTC CAVGTGPYEQYF
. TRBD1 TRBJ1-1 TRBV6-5 TGTGCCAGCAGTTTCCTGACAGGGCGGAGGACTGAAGCTTTCTTT CASSFLTGRRTEAFF
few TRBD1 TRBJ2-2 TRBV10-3 TGTGCCATCAGGGGGACAGGGGGAAACACCGGGGAGCTGTTTTTT CAIRGTGGNTGELFF
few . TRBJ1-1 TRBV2 TGTGCCAGCACCGGTGAGGGGGGCACTGAAGCTTTCTTT CASTGEGGTEAFF
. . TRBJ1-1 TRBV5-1 TGCGCCAGGAAAGACCACAGGGTTGATACTGAAGCTTTCTTT CARKDHRVDTEAFF
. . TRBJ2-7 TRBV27 TGTGCCAGCAGCCTCGTTCGCGGGGCCTCCTACGAGCAGTACTTC CASSLVRGASYEQYF
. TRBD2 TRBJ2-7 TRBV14 TGTGCCAGCAGCCTGGGACTAGCGCCGACCTACGAGCAGTACTTC CASSLGLAPTYEQYF
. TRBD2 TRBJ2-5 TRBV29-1 TGCAGCGCACTAGCGGGGGGAGGAGAGACCCAGTACTTC CSALAGGGETQYF
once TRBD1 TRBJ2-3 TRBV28 TGTGCCAGCAGTTTACTACAGGGGACAGATACGCAGTATTTT CASSLLQGTDTQYF
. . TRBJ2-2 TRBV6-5 TGTGCCAGCATTTCGGATCGGGGCGGGGAGCTGTTTTTT CASISDRGGELFF
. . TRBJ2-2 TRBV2 TGTGCCAGCAGTGGATTAACAGGAGACACCGGGGAGCTGTTTTTT CASSGLTGDTGELFF
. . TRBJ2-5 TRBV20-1 TGCAGTGCTTACAGACGAGAGACCCAGTACTTC CSAYRRETQYF
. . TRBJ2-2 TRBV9 TGTGCCAGCAGCCCGTCGAGGACCGGGGAGCTGTTTTTT CASSPSRTGELFF
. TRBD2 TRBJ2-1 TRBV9 TGTGCCAGCAGCGACCCGGGGGGAGCCCGTGAGCAGTTCTTC CASSDPGGAREQFF
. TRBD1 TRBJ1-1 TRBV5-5 TGTGCCAGCAGCTTCCGACAGGGGGCGGCTCTACGGACTGAAGCTTTCTTT CASSFRQGAALRTEAFF
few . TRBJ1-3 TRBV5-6 TGTGCCAGCAGCTTGGGGGGCGCGTACTCTGGAAACACCATATATTTT CASSLGGAYSGNTIYF
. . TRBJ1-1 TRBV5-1 TGCGCCAGCAGCTCCTTACCCGGGTCGGGCACTGAAGCTTTCTTT CASSSLPGSGTEAFF
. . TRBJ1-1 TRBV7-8 TGTGCCAGCAGCTCCGGACAATTAGGCACTGAAGCTTTCTTT CASSSGQLGTEAFF
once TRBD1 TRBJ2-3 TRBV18 TGTGCCAGCTCACTAGACAGGGGCACAGATACGCAGTATTTT CASSLDRGTDTQYF
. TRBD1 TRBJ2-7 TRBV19 TGTGCCAGTGCCCCGGGACAGGGGATCTACGAGCAGTACTTC CASAPGQGIYEQYF
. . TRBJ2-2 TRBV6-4 TGTGCCAGCAGTGACTCGGACAACCCGGGGGAGCTGTTTTTT CASSDSDNPGELFF
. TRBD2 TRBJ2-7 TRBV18 TGTGCCAGCTCACCTTACCGGCCTAGCGGATACGAGCAGTACTTC CASSPYRPSGYEQYF
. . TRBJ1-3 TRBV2 TGTGCCAGCAGTGAAGAGGGGATGCGAGGAAACACCATATATTTT CASSEEGMRGNTIYF
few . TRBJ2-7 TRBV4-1 TGCGCCAGCAGCCAAGATTTCGCAGCCTCCTACGAGCAGTACTTC CASSQDFAASYEQYF
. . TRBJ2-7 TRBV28 TGTGCCAGCAGTTATCTCTCCTACGAGCAGTACTTC CASSYLSYEQYF
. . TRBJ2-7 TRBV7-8 TGTGCCAGCAGCCTGGGACGGGGCCTCCTCTCCTACGAGCAGTACTTC CASSLGRGLLSYEQYF
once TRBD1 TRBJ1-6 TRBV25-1 TGTGCCAGCAGTGACTCGACAGGGATTTCACCCCTCCACTTT CASSDSTGISPLHF
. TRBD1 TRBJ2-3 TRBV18 TGTGCCAGCTCACCGACAGGGGCAGATACGCAGTATTTT CASSPTGADTQYF
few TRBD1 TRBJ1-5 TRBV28 TGTGCCAGCAGTGAAGGGACAGGGGTCTTTCAGCCCCAGCATTTT CASSEGTGVFQPQHF
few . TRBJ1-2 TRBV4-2 TGTGCCAGCAGCCAAGAAGTCAGCTACTTCTATGGCTACACCTTC CASSQEVSYFYGYTF
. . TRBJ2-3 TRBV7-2 TGTGCCAGCAGCCTGAGAGATACGCAGTATTTT CASSLRDTQYF
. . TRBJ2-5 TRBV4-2 TGTGCCAGCAGCCAAGTTGTCGGTGAGACCCAGTACTTC CASSQVVGETQYF
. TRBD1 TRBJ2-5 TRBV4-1 TGCGCCAGCAGCCTCCTAGGGACAGGGAGCCAAGAGACCCAGTACTTC CASSLLGTGSQETQYF
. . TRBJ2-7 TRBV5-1 TGCGCCAGCAGCTTGGCAGGGAGCTACGAGCAGTACTTC CASSLAGSYEQYF
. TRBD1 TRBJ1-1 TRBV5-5 TGTGCCAGCCGCAGACAGGGGTTGAACACTGAAGCTTTCTTT CASRRQGLNTEAFF
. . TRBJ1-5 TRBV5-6 TGTGCCAGCAGCACCTTGGGACAAACTCGGGGTCAGCCCCAGCATTTT CASSTLGQTRGQPQHF
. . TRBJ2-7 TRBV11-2 TGTGCCAGCAGTTCAACCTACGAGCAGTACTTC CASSSTYEQYF
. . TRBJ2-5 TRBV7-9 TGTGCCAGCAGCCCTCAAGAGACCCAGTACTTC CASSPQETQYF
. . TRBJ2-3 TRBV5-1 TGCGCCAGCAGCTTGGAGCTTACGCAGTATTTT CASSLELTQYF
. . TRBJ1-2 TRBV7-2 TGTGCCAGCAGCCCCGCGGTAGGGGATGGCTACACCTTC CASSPAVGDGYTF
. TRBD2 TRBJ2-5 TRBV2 TGTGCCAGCAGTGCGGAGCGGGAGGGCCTTTATGAGACCCAGTACTTC CASSAEREGLYETQYF
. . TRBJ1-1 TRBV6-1 TGTGCCATCAGTGGAGGTGGGTTGAACACTGAAGCTTTCTTT CAISGGGLNTEAFF
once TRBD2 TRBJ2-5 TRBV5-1 TGCGCCAGCAGCCGGTTAGCGGGAGAGGAGACCCAGTACTTC CASSRLAGEETQYF
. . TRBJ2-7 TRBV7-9 TGTGCCAGCAGCCCCAGAATGGGGTACGGAGAGTACGAGCAGTACTTC CASSPRMGYGEYEQYF
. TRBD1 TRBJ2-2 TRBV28 TGTGCCAGCAGCCAATTTTCCGGGACAGTCAACGCGAACACCGGGGAGCTGTTTTTT CASSQFSGTVNANTGELFF
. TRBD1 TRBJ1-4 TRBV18 TGTGCCAGCTCACCTTGGCAGGGGGGTGAAAAACTGTTTTTT CASSPWQGGEKLFF
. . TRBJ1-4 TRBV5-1 TGCGCCAGCAGCTTGTCCCCAACCTTCAATGAAAAACTGTTTTTT CASSLSPTFNEKLFF
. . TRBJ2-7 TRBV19 TGTGCCAGTAGTATTGGCTACGAGCAGTACTTC CASSIGYEQYF
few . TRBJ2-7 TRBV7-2 TGTGCCAGCAGCTTAATACCGGGTTCCTACGAGCAGTACTTC CASSLIPGSYEQYF
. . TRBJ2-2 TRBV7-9 TGTGCCAGCAGCCACGCCCCAGGGGCCGGGGAGCTGTTTTTT CASSHAPGAGELFF
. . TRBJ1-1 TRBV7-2 TGTGCCAGCAGCTTAGCAGGGCTCCGGGCGATGAACACTGAAGCTTTCTTT CASSLAGLRAMNTEAFF